This T cell receptor beta chain derives from a study of CD8 T cells in ankylosing spondylitis. Regarding the study as a whole: Apparently characteristic of ankylosing spondylitis blood was a TCR beta motif (eight highly homologous variants).

TCRdb passed the 5' RACE reads through MiXCR, listing each CDR3 protein once. The table records 100,000 to 150,000 distinct CDR3 sequences, 17% of them present only once. A few counts support this clonotype. Its antigen is unidentified. The germline gives CDR1 SNHLY, CDR2 FYNNEI. The CDR3 length is 14 residues. V lost 7 bases and J 3 bases, leaving 13 bases between the germline ends. This chain links TRBV2 with TRBJ2-1; no firm D call. This clonotype was obtained from a male donor with ankylosing spondylitis. Sequences were obtained from blood, either unsorted or a sorted T cell fraction (not recorded which). CDR3 coding DNA: TGTGCCAGCAACAGTAGGAGTGGCTACAATGAGCAGTTCTTC. This sequence encodes CASNSRSGYNEQFF.